The clone carrying this T cell receptor (beta chain) was recorded many times. Antigen specificity is unknown. This entry comes from a study of Graves' ophthalmopathy and Graves' hyperthyroidism. Broader study findings: The model forecast ophthalmopathy progression, reaching 70.59% sensitivity and around 75% specificity. Among expanded thyroid clonotypes above 0.001 frequency, most also occurred in blood.

CDR3 regions of TCR beta were amplified from RNA transcripts. Second-round multiplex PCR came after first-round RT-PCR with HTBI primers. TCRdb re-derived calls from the multiplex PCR reads in MiXCR, one entry per CDR3 protein. This sample carries 400,000 to 450,000 distinct CDR3 sequences, 21% of them seen once, and the ten largest clones take around 3%. The CDR3 has 14 residues. V dropped 6 bases and J dropped 3 bases, with 12 bases sitting between them. Looked up from germline, CDR1 is MGHDK and CDR2 is SYGVNS. J is TRBJ1-5 and V is TRBV25-1, with a possible D match to TRBD1 (6 bases). Sequencing was done on a sample of peripheral blood. This clonotype originated in a woman under 30 with stable Graves' hyperthyroidism. CDR3 protein: CASRFDRLNQPQHF. The CDR3 DNA reads TGTGCCAGCAGATTCGACAGGCTCAATCAGCCCCAGCATTTT. The variable domain in full, with the rest retrieved from reference TRBV25-1 and TRBJ1-5, is EADIYQTPRYLVIGTGKKITLECSQTMGHDKMYWYQQDPGMELHLIHYSYGVNSTEKGDLSSESTVSRIRTEHFPLTLESARPSHTSQYLCASRFDRLNQPQHFGDGTRLSIL.